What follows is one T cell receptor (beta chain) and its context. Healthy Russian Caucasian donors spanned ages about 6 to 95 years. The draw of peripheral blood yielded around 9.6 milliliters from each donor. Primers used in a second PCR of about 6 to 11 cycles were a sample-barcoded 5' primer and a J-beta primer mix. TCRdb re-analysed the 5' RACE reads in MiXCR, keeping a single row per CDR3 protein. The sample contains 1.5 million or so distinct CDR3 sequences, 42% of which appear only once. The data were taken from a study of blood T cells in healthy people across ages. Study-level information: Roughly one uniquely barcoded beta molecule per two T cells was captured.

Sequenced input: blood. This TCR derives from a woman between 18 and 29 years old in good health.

The CDR3: CASSPSSSTGASYGYTF. The CDR3 region has the DNA TGTGCCAGCAGTCCCTCATCCTCGACAGGGGCGTCCTATGGCTACACCTTC. The chain recombines TRBV6-6 with TRBJ1-2, with 8 bases lining up with TRBD1. The V gene end was trimmed by 5 bases and the J gene end by 4 bases; junction bases not matched to a gene: 15. The germline CDR1 and CDR2 sequences are MNHNY and SVGAGI (reference sequence). The CDR3 is 17 amino acids.